Following are 18 T cell receptor beta chains from one sample sequenced in a study of Ad26.COV2.S vaccination and SARS-CoV-2 variants. Treatment: 15 to 20 received Ad26.COV2.S at low or high dose, single or two shots; about 5 received placebo; per-sample allocation not given. Samples were taken on day 63 after the first vaccine or placebo injection. Clones were sequenced by immunoSEQ multiplex PCR, and TCRdb holds only the in-frame ones, with some missing. Of around 300,000 clones in the sample, around 89% were seen once. The sequencing used peripheral blood, collected in a trial of Ad26.COV2.S vaccine versus placebo. The receptors were sampled from a person between 18 and 59 years old who received the Ad26.COV2.S COVID-19 vaccine or a placebo.

The chain couples TRBV29-1 to TRBJ2-7; no reliable D call. Germline assignment: CDR1 SQVTM and CDR2 ANQGSEA. The CDR3 loop spans 13 amino acids. V lost 7 bases and J 6 bases, leaving 19 bases between the germline ends. CDR3 in amino acids: CSARTGGVREQYF. As DNA, the CDR3 is TGCAGCGCCAGGACGGGCGGAGTACGCGAGCAGTACTTC.

The chain uses TRBV3-1 (or the pseudogene TRBV3-2) and TRBJ2-1; D remains ambiguous. Germline assignment: CDR1 LGHDT and CDR2 YNNKEL (reference sequence). The CDR3 consists of 15 residues. V shed 0 bases and J shed 7 bases, with 13 bases lying between them. CDR3 DNA sequence: TGTGCCAGCAGCCAAGATCGCCGAGCGCAGAATGAGCAGTTCTTC. It specifies CASSQDRRAQNEQFF.

The rearrangement joins TRBV29-1 to TRBJ2-5; D remains unclear. The CDR3 extends over 10 amino acids. Trimming stripped 4 bases from V and 4 bases from J, with 4 bases between. The germline gives CDR1 SQVTM, CDR2 ANQGSEA. The CDR3 coding sequence is TGCAGCGTTGGGGGAGAGACCCAGTACTTC. It yields the protein CSVGGETQYF.

The chain links TRBV7-2 to TRBJ2-1, with D possibly being TRBD2 (7 bases). This CDR3 is 14 amino acids long. V was cut by 6 bases and J by 4 bases, with 13 bases left in between. CDR1 is SGHTA and CDR2 is FQGNSA in the germline V gene. The CDR3 sequence: CASSLRGGYNEQFF. The CDR3 coding sequence is TGTGCCAGCAGTCTAAGGGGGGGGTACAATGAGCAGTTCTTC. Together with reference TRBV7-2 and TRBJ2-1, the CDR3 gives the full variable domain: GAGVSQSPSNKVTEKGKDVELRCDPISGHTALYWYRQSLGQGLEFLIYFQGNSAPDKSGLPSDRFSAERTGGSVSTLTIQRTQQEDSAVYLCASSLRGGYNEQFFGPGTRLTVL.

The DNA for the CDR3 is TGTGCCAGCAGTTTATACGACTCCTACAATGAGCAGTTCTTC. Residues: CASSLYDSYNEQFF. The chain uses TRBV27 and TRBJ2-1; no reliable D call. Germline CDR1 reads MNHEY; CDR2 reads SMNVEV (reference sequence). Trimming shortened V by 1 base and J by 0 bases, and 4 bases separated the two germline ends. The CDR3 runs to 14 residues.

This chain connects TRBV3-1 (or the pseudogene TRBV3-2) to TRBJ2-4, with TRBD2 identical over 7 bases. V trimming: 1 base; J trimming: 5 bases; junction bases outside the gene matches: 8. This CDR3 comprises 16 residues. CDR1 LGHDT and CDR2 YNNKEL come from the germline V gene (reference sequence). This CDR3 is CASSQAGTGGQNIQYF. As DNA, the CDR3 is TGTGCCAGCAGCCAAGCTGGTACGGGGGGACAAAACATTCAGTACTTC.

This clone was found once. The J gene is TRBJ1-1, the V gene TRBV5-5; D is unresolved. Germline V CDR1 and CDR2: SGHKS, YYEKEE (reference sequence). The CDR3 spans 12 residues. V gave up 3 bases and J gave up 0 bases, with 3 bases separating them. The chain's CDR3 is CASSSMNTEAFF. For the CDR3, the DNA is TGTGCCAGCAGCTCAATGAACACTGAAGCTTTCTTT.

The J gene is TRBJ2-7, the V gene TRBV27; a weak D match, TRBD2 (5 bases). This CDR3 region has 14 residues. Per germline, CDR1 MNHEY and CDR2 SMNVEV (reference sequence). V was trimmed by 6 bases and J by 0 bases, leaving 12 bases between them. The CDR3: CASRPMGSSYEQYF. CDR3 DNA: TGTGCCAGCAGACCGATGGGGAGCTCCTACGAGCAGTACTTC.

This sequence joins TRBV5-5 and TRBJ2-7, with D possibly being TRBD1 (5 bases). The CDR3 is 15 amino acids. The V end lost 2 bases, the J end lost 1 base, and 13 bases lay between the germline ends. Germline-derived CDR1 and CDR2 are SGHKS and YYEKEE (reference sequence). CDR3 DNA sequence: TGTGCCAGCAGCTTTACAGGCGATTTTTCCTACGAGCAGTACTTC. Translated, it gives CASSFTGDFSYEQYF.

The CDR3 protein is CASSLDRGGQNSYNEQFF. CDR3 bases: TGTGCCAGCAGCTTAGATCGGGGGGGACAGAACTCCTACAATGAGCAGTTCTTC. The chain has TRBV11-2 and TRBJ2-1, with a tentative D call TRBD2 (8 bases). The CDR3 has 18 residues. V was trimmed by 0 bases and J by 0 bases, leaving 15 bases between them. Germline CDR1 SGHAT, CDR2 FQNNGV.

V gene TRBV19 combines with J gene TRBJ2-2; 10 nucleotides agree with TRBD2. V lost 2 bases, J lost 4 bases, and 1 base stayed unmatched. The CDR3 covers 15 residues. Germline V lookup: CDR1 LNHDA, CDR2 SQIVND (reference sequence). The CDR3 sequence: CASSIWTSGTGELFF. In nucleotides, the CDR3 is TGTGCCAGTAGTATATGGACTAGCGGCACCGGGGAGCTGTTTTTT.

This sequence joins TRBV7-8 and TRBJ2-5; D is uncertain. Germline V gives CDR1 SGHVS, CDR2 FQNEAQ. V dropped 4 bases and J dropped 1 base, with 19 bases sitting between them. The CDR3 spans 17 residues. CDR3 nucleotide sequence: TGTGCCAGCAGCTCCACAAACAGAGCAGTTTTCCAAGAGACCCAGTACTTC. Its protein is CASSSTNRAVFQETQYF.

The gene calls are TRBV28 and TRBJ2-7; D possibly corresponds to TRBD2 (6 bases). Trimming took 3 bases from V and 1 from J, leaving 16 bases between them. The CDR3 runs to 16 residues. The germline CDR1 and CDR2 sequences are MDHEN and SYDVKM. The CDR3 region is CASSFFSGGGSYEQYF. The CDR3 DNA reads TGTGCCAGCAGTTTTTTTAGTGGGGGAGGTTCCTACGAGCAGTACTTC.

This chain connects TRBV29-1 to TRBJ2-5, with a weak D call TRBD2 (5 bases). The CDR3 is 11 amino acids. The germline V gene has CDR1 SQVTM and CDR2 ANQGSEA. V was pared by 6 bases and J by 4 bases, with 9 bases between. CDR3 region: CSVLLGETQYF. The CDR3 DNA reads as TGCAGCGTGTTACTAGGAGAGACCCAGTACTTC.

This chain connects TRBV27 to TRBJ2-1, with D perhaps being TRBD1 or TRBD2 (6 bases each). From germline, CDR1 is MNHEY and CDR2 SMNVEV (reference sequence). CDR3 size: 19 residues. V lost 4 bases and J 6 bases, leaving 28 bases between the germline ends. CDR3 coding DNA: TGTGCCAGCAGTTCGGGGGCGGAGGGCCGCTGGGCAAGGGGCAATGAGCAGTTCTTC. It translates to CASSSGAEGRWARGNEQFF.

This clone came up once. The chain is built from TRBV6-2 or TRBV6-3 and TRBJ2-5, with 8 bases lining up with TRBD1. This CDR3 is 15 amino acids long. J gave up 5 bases and V 4 bases, and 9 bases lay outside the gene matches. CDR1 and CDR2 from the germline V gene are MNHEY and SVGEGT. The CDR3 here is CASSFTTGARETQYF. The CDR3 nucleotides are TGTGCCAGCAGTTTTACGACAGGGGCCCGGGAGACCCAGTACTTC.

The chain employs TRBV6-6 and TRBJ2-3; D might be TRBD1 or TRBD2, each matching 6 bases. V lost 5 bases and J lost 3, with 21 bases in between. Germline CDR1 and CDR2: MNHNY and SVGAGI (reference sequence). There are 17 residues in the CDR3. CDR3 bases: TGTGCCAGCAGTCTAGAGGAGGGGCAGGGGTTTACAGATACGCAGTATTTT. This translates into CASSLEEGQGFTDTQYF.

The CDR3: CASKPGVGYNEQFF. CDR3 nucleotide sequence: TGTGCCAGTAAACCAGGGGTGGGGTACAATGAGCAGTTCTTC. The chain is built from TRBV19 and TRBJ2-1, with D possibly TRBD1 on 6 matching bases. In germline, CDR1 is LNHDA, CDR2 SQIVND (reference sequence). CDR3 length: 14 amino acids. V lost 7 bases and J lost 4, with 14 bases in between.